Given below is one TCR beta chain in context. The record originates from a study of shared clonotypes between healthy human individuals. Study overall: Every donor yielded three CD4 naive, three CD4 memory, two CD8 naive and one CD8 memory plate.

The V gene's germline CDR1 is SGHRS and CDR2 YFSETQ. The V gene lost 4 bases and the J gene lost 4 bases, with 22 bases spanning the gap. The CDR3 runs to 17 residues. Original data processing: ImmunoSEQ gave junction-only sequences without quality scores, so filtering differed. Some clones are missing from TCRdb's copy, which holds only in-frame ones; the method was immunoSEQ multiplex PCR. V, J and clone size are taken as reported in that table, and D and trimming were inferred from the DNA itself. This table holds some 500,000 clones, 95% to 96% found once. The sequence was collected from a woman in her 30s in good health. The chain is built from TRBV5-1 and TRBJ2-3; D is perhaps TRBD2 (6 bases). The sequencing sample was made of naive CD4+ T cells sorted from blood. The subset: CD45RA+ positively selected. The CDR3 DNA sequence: TGCGCCAGCAGCCCCACTCAACCGGGACTGGGCCCAGATACGCAGTATTTT. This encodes CASSPTQPGLGPDTQYF.